These 3 T cell receptor beta chains came from one sample sequenced in a study of CD8 T cells in Susac syndrome. RNA totalling 0.5 to 1 ug underwent reverse transcription with random hexamers. TCRdb redid the calling of the immunoSEQ multiplex PCR reads with MiXCR, one entry per CDR3 protein. The sample lists approximately 76,000 distinct CDR3 sequences; roughly 95% were seen once. Input material: CD8+ T cells from PBMCs. All receptors derive from a human donor with multiple sclerosis.

CDR3 residues: CASSLGQTNEKLFF. For the CDR3, the DNA is TGCGCCAGCAGCCTCGGACAGACTAATGAAAAACTGTTTTTT. The rearrangement joins TRBV4-1 to TRBJ1-4; TRBD1 might be the D (6 bases). The CDR3 contains 14 residues. Germline CDR1 and CDR2: MGHRA and YSYEKL. V was clipped by 4 bases and J by 2 bases, with 8 bases between them.

This chain links TRBV4-1 with TRBJ1-4; D ambiguous. The CDR3 runs to 11 residues. The V gene lost 5 bases and the J gene lost 14 bases, with 12 bases spanning the gap. CDR1 and CDR2 from the germline V gene are MGHRA and YSYEKL. This CDR3 reads CASSYQRALFF. The CDR3 DNA reads as TGCGCCAGCAGCTACCAGAGGGCCCTGTTTTTT.

In DNA form, the CDR3 reads TGTGCCAGTAGTGCGTCTTCGGGGGCGACCCAGCCCCAGCATTTT. This gives the protein CASSASSGATQPQHF. The J gene is TRBJ1-5, the V gene TRBV19, with D perhaps matching TRBD1 (6 bases). This CDR3 contains 15 residues. Germline lookup yields CDR1 LNHDA and CDR2 SQIVND (reference sequence). V dropped 5 bases and J dropped 7 bases, with 18 bases sitting between them.